Shown below are 11 T cell receptor beta chains from a single sample sequenced in a study of CD8 T cells in ankylosing spondylitis. Their specific antigens are unknown. MiXCR, run by TCRdb on the 5' RACE reads, gives a single entry per CDR3 protein. The table has more than 650,000 distinct CDR3 sequences, over 9.5% seen once. Findings and limits, study-wide: The study identified a TCR beta motif of several highly homologous variants that appeared characteristic of ankylosing spondylitis blood.

Material for sequencing was blood, either unsorted or a sorted T cell fraction (not recorded which). All receptors derive from a male donor with ankylosing spondylitis.

This chain uses TRBV30 with TRBJ1-2; TRBD1 matches 8 bases. CDR1 is GTSNPN, CDR2 SVGIG, per germline (reference sequence). The junction had 6 bases not matched to a gene; V was cut back by 4 bases and J by 2 bases. This CDR3 spans 14 amino acids. CDR3 DNA: TGTGCCTGGAAGAGGACAGGGAGGAACTATGGCTACACCTTC. The encoded protein is CAWKRTGRNYGYTF.

J is TRBJ2-7 and V is TRBV3-1; D unclear. Trimming took 4 bases from V and 5 from J, leaving 9 bases between them. The CDR3 is made up of 12 amino acids. The V gene's germline CDR1 is LGHDT and CDR2 YNNKEL (reference sequence). The CDR3 here is CASSRLPHEQYF. Written as DNA, the CDR3 is TGTGCCAGCAGCCGCTTACCCCACGAGCAGTACTTC.

This chain connects TRBV29-1 to TRBJ1-2; D gene ambiguous. Trimming removed 4 bases from V and 8 bases from J, with 11 bases in between. Germline assignment: CDR1 SQVTM and CDR2 ANQGSEA. The CDR3 runs to 11 residues. The CDR3 protein is CSVGRIGGYTF. The CDR3 DNA follows: TGCAGCGTTGGAAGGATTGGGGGCTACACCTTC.

This clonotype was picked up many times. This rearrangement joins TRBV12-3 or TRBV12-4 to TRBJ2-7, with 7 bases that match TRBD1. The ends lost 6 bases at V and 5 bases at J; junction bases unmatched: 4. The CDR3 has 12 amino acids. CDR3 region: CASRTTGNEQYF. In DNA form, the CDR3 reads TGTGCCAGCAGGACGACAGGGAACGAGCAGTACTTC.

This clonotype was observed a few times. In DNA, the CDR3 is TGTGCCAGCAGCTTAGTCAGGGCGATCTGGAAGATGAACACTGAAGCTTTCTTT. Residues: CASSLVRAIWKMNTEAFF. This chain uses TRBV11-1 with TRBJ1-1, with D possibly being TRBD1 (5 bases). Per the germline V gene, CDR1 is SGHAT and CDR2 is FQDESV (reference sequence). V lost 1 base and J lost 0, with 18 bases in between. The CDR3 covers 18 residues.

This clonotype was picked up a small number of times. V gene TRBV20-1 combines with J gene TRBJ2-1, with 8 bases fitting TRBD2. The CDR3 is 15 residues long. Losses at the gene ends were 3 bases for V and 4 bases for J; bases not matched to a gene: 8. The germline CDR1 and CDR2 sequences are DFQATT and SNEGSKA (reference sequence). The CDR3 is CSARNVREVYNEQFF. CDR3 sequence (DNA): TGCAGTGCTAGGAATGTGCGGGAGGTATACAATGAGCAGTTCTTC.

This clonotype was observed a few times. The V call is TRBV6-1, the J call TRBJ2-1, with 9 bases fitting TRBD2. Germline CDR1 MNHNS, CDR2 SASEGT. Trimming at V came to 6 bases and at J to 4 bases, leaving 10 bases not matched to a gene. The CDR3 length is 16 residues. Written as DNA, the CDR3 is TGTGCCAGCAGCCTTATCAGCGGGAGGAGGTACAATGAGCAGTTCTTC. Translation gives CASSLISGRRYNEQFF.

The V call is TRBV29-1, the J call TRBJ2-5; D call uncertain. Trimming stripped 5 bases from V and 0 bases from J, with 4 bases between. Germline V gives CDR1 SQVTM, CDR2 ANQGSEA. The length of the CDR3 is 11 residues. CDR3 in amino acids: CSVRNQETQYF. CDR3 nucleotide sequence: TGCAGCGTTAGGAACCAAGAGACCCAGTACTTC.

This chain connects TRBV6-1 to TRBJ2-2; TRBD2 matches at 10 bases. In germline, CDR1 is MNHNS, CDR2 SASEGT. The V and J ends lost 5 bases and 1 base, in that order; junction bases with no gene match: 4. The CDR3 covers 16 residues. The CDR3 sequence is CASSRPSGRNTGELFF. CDR3 nucleotide sequence: TGTGCCAGCAGTCGCCCTAGCGGGAGGAACACCGGGGAGCTGTTTTTT.

This clonotype was detected only a few times. The J gene is TRBJ1-5, the V gene TRBV12-3 or TRBV12-4; possibly TRBD1 for D (5 bases). V was trimmed by 5 bases and J by 0 bases, leaving 14 bases between them. This CDR3 is built from 16 residues. The CDR3 region is CASSPPGGFSNQPQHF. The CDR3 DNA is TGTGCCAGCAGTCCCCCGGGGGGGTTTAGCAATCAGCCCCAGCATTTT.

This chain links TRBV7-2 with TRBJ2-3, with 7 positions matching TRBD1. CDR3 length equals 15 residues. V was pared by 6 bases and J by 8 bases, with 14 bases of the junction left unmatched. Germline-derived CDR1 and CDR2 are SGHTA and FQGNSA. The CDR3 sequence: CASRTTGSRPSTQYF. In nucleotides, the CDR3 is TGTGCCAGCAGGACGACAGGGTCACGACCAAGTACGCAGTATTTT.